Shown below are 31 T cell receptor beta chains from a single sample sequenced in a study of shared clonotypes between healthy human individuals. Method: immunoSEQ multiplex PCR; TCRdb's copy keeps in-frame clones and lacks some. The sample comprises 470,000 or so clones, 78% of which are singletons, and approximately 12% rests with the top ten. Material: PBMCs. The receptors derive from a middle-aged woman in good health. Some clones in this sample may be carry-over from other donors' samples.

The V call is TRBV19, the J call TRBJ2-4, with 11 bases fitting TRBD1. Unmatched junction bases numbered 3, after V lost 6 bases and J lost 8 bases. Looked up from germline, CDR1 is LNHDA and CDR2 is SQIVND (reference sequence). CDR3 length: 13 residues. As DNA, the CDR3 is TGTGCCAGTAGCGGGACAGGGGGGGACATTCAGTACTTC. Translated: CASSGTGGDIQYF. Looking up the rest from reference TRBV19 and TRBJ2-4 gives the full variable domain: DGGITQSPKYLFRKEGQNVTLSCEQNLNHDAMYWYRQDPGQGLRLIYYSQIVNDFQKGDIAEGYSVSREKKESFPLTVTSAQKNPTAFYLCASSGTGGDIQYFGAGTRLSVL.

The chain is built from TRBV9 and TRBJ2-2, with 13 bases aligning to TRBD2. The CDR3 totals 15 residues. Germline V gives CDR1 SGDLS, CDR2 YYNGEE. The V and J ends lost 3 bases and 6 bases, in that order; junction bases with no gene match: 2. The CDR3, as DNA: TGTGCCAGCAGCGCGACTAGCGGGAGGTCCGGGGAGCTGTTTTTT. Translating it yields CASSATSGRSGELFF.

This clone was seen just once. This chain links TRBV27 with TRBJ1-5; D ambiguous. Germline CDR1 reads MNHEY; CDR2 reads SMNVEV (reference sequence). The V gene lost 1 base and the J gene lost 1 base, with 2 bases spanning the gap. This CDR3 spans 13 amino acids. CDR3 loop: CASSLFSNQPQHF. The CDR3 DNA reads as TGTGCCAGCAGTTTATTCAGCAATCAGCCCCAGCATTTT.

The chain joins TRBV11-2 to TRBJ2-1; D uncertain. V was cut by 6 bases and J by 9 bases, with 15 bases left in between. This CDR3 has 13 residues. The germline gives CDR1 SGHAT, CDR2 FQNNGV. CDR3 bases: TGTGCCAGCAGACGTAGTGGGTTGGGTGAGCAGTTCTTC. This codes for CASRRSGLGEQFF.

As DNA, the CDR3 is TGCGCCAGCAGCTTGGATGAGGGGCCAGATACGCAGTATTTT. Protein: CASSLDEGPDTQYF. This sequence joins TRBV5-1 and TRBJ2-3; D may match TRBD1 or TRBD2 (5 bases each). Deletions cut 0 bases from V and 4 bases from J, with 9 bases between. CDR3 length equals 14 residues. Per the germline V gene, CDR1 is SGHRS and CDR2 is YFSETQ.

This chain connects TRBV5-4 to TRBJ2-7, with a weak D call TRBD1 (5 bases). CDR1 and CDR2 from the germline V gene are SGHNT and YYREEE (reference sequence). The V end was cut by 5 bases, the J end by 0 bases, with 9 bases between. The CDR3 extends over 13 amino acids. The CDR3 DNA is TGTGCCAGCAGAACCAGGGACTCCTACGAGCAGTACTTC. Protein product: CASRTRDSYEQYF.

A note on this clone: The junction does not match germline at one end; this may be a read error. This chain connects TRBV18 to TRBJ2-5; D gene uncertain. The CDR3 is 13 amino acids. Looked up from germline, CDR1 is KGHSH and CDR2 is LQKENI. DNA for the CDR3: TGTGCCAGCTCACCAAACTTGAAAGAGACCCGGTACTTC. Translation gives CASSPNLKETRYF.

V usage is TRBV5-1 and J usage is TRBJ2-1, with D perhaps matching TRBD1 (6 bases). This CDR3 spans 13 amino acids. V was trimmed by 4 bases and J by 4 bases, leaving 9 bases between them. Germline loops: CDR1 SGHRS, CDR2 YFSETQ. The CDR3 here is CASSIGQYNEQFF. The CDR3 coding sequence is TGCGCCAGCAGCATCGGACAGTACAATGAGCAGTTCTTC.

This chain joins TRBV18 and TRBJ1-2, with D uncertain. Germline CDR1 and CDR2: KGHSH and LQKENI. V dropped 4 bases and J dropped 8 bases, with 14 bases sitting between them. The CDR3 runs to 13 residues. The CDR3 loop is CASSHNPLEGYTF. In DNA form, the CDR3 reads TGTGCCAGCTCACACAACCCCCTCGAAGGCTACACCTTC.

The chain combines TRBV2 with TRBJ1-5, with 12 bases lining up with TRBD1. J lost 5 bases, V lost 5 bases, and 7 bases had no gene match. The CDR3 is 16 residues long. The V gene's germline CDR1 is SNHLY and CDR2 FYNNEI. The CDR3 region is CASSTSGTGGYQPQHF. Written as DNA, the CDR3 is TGTGCCAGCAGTACCTCGGGGACAGGGGGCTATCAGCCCCAGCATTTT.

The chain couples TRBV15 to TRBJ2-3; a weak D match, TRBD1 (6 bases). This CDR3 spans 17 amino acids. Between the trimmed V and J ends, which lost 0 bases and 5 bases, there was a span of 18 bases. Per germline, CDR1 LNHNV and CDR2 YYDKDF (reference sequence). CDR3 sequence: CATSRDTRSGDGDTQYF. The DNA of the CDR3 is TGTGCCACCAGCAGAGATACGAGGTCAGGGGATGGAGATACGCAGTATTTT.

CDR3 sequence reads: CASSTGQGRNEQYF. The CDR3 coding sequence is TGTGCCAGCTCAACTGGACAGGGCAGGAACGAGCAGTACTTC. J is TRBJ2-7 and V is TRBV18, with 8 bases that match TRBD1. V lost 5 bases and J lost 5; bases outside the gene matches: 8. This CDR3 spans 14 amino acids. Germline values: CDR1 KGHSH, CDR2 LQKENI.

This clone was observed at least ten times. The chain is built from TRBV4-1 and TRBJ2-1; D possibly corresponds to TRBD2 (6 bases). Germline V gene data show CDR1 as MGHRA and CDR2 as YSYEKL. The CDR3 consists of 13 residues. V was clipped by 1 base and J by 14 bases, with 15 bases between them. The DNA for the CDR3 is TGCGCCAGCAGCCAAGTTATAGAGACTAGTGAGTTCTTC. This encodes CASSQVIETSEFF.

The chain couples TRBV18 to TRBJ1-2, with a possible D match to TRBD1 (6 bases). V dropped 2 bases and J dropped 2 bases, with 12 bases sitting between them. Per the germline V gene, CDR1 is KGHSH and CDR2 is LQKENI. This CDR3 region has 15 residues. The CDR3 sequence: CASSPAGGGNYGYTF. CDR3 DNA sequence: TGTGCCAGCTCACCAGCCGGAGGGGGGAACTATGGCTACACCTTC.

The DNA for the CDR3 is TGTGCCAGCAGCTTAACGACTGTCATTGGGCAGTTCTTC. It codes for CASSLTTVIGQFF. The genes are TRBV7-9 and TRBJ2-1, with D uncertain. The germline V gene has CDR1 SEHNR and CDR2 FQNEAQ (reference sequence). V was shortened by 2 bases and J by 12 bases, with 14 bases between the two germline ends. The CDR3 is 13 residues long.

This rearrangement joins TRBV29-1 to TRBJ1-4; 8 positions match TRBD1. CDR1 and CDR2 from the germline V gene are SQVTM and ANQGSEA. The trim removed 6 bases at V and 2 bases at J, leaving 8 bases unmatched. The CDR3 is 15 residues long. The CDR3 is CSVGARGLTNEKLFF. CDR3 nucleotide sequence: TGCAGCGTCGGCGCCAGGGGGCTGACTAATGAAAAACTGTTTTTT.

The rearrangement uses TRBV5-6 and TRBJ2-7; 12 bases match TRBD2. CDR1 is SGHDT, CDR2 YYEEEE, per germline. The ends lost 3 bases at V and 4 bases at J; junction bases unmatched: 8. There are 16 residues in the CDR3. Here the CDR3 reads CASSWGRTSGKYEQYF. The CDR3 DNA sequence: TGTGCCAGCAGCTGGGGTAGGACTAGCGGGAAGTACGAGCAGTACTTC.

The rearrangement links TRBV4-3 to TRBJ2-1; TRBD2 matches at 10 bases. Germline CDR1 and CDR2: LGHNA and YSLEER. The CDR3 has 15 amino acids. Trimming cost V 1 base and J 7 bases; bases outside gene matches: 4. Here the CDR3 reads CASSQGTSGPNEQFF. As DNA, the CDR3 is TGCGCCAGCAGCCAAGGGACTAGCGGACCAAATGAGCAGTTCTTC.

This rearrangement joins TRBV2 to TRBJ1-1; no clear D gene. V dropped 8 bases and J dropped 2 bases, with 12 bases sitting between them. The germline CDR1 and CDR2 sequences are SNHLY and FYNNEI. The CDR3 is 13 amino acids. The CDR3 reads CASQISPNTEAFF. Written as DNA, the CDR3 is TGTGCCAGCCAGATTAGCCCAAACACTGAAGCTTTCTTT. Together with reference TRBV2 and TRBJ1-1, the CDR3 gives the full variable domain: EPEVTQTPSHQVTQMGQEVILRCVPISNHLYFYWYRQILGQKVEFLVSFYNNEISEKSEIFDDQFSVERPDGSNFTLKIRSTKLEDSAMYFCASQISPNTEAFFGQGTRLTVV.

The chain is built from TRBV5-6 and TRBJ1-2; TRBD1 might be the D (6 bases). The CDR3 totals 14 residues. The V end lost 6 bases, the J end lost 3 bases, and 15 bases lay between the germline ends. Germline loops: CDR1 SGHDT, CDR2 YYEEEE. The CDR3 DNA sequence: TGTGCCAGCAACTACAGGGCTCGGGACTATGGCTACACCTTC. Translated, it gives CASNYRARDYGYTF.

V is TRBV2 and J is TRBJ1-5; the D is unclear. Per germline, CDR1 SNHLY and CDR2 FYNNEI. The V end was cut by 6 bases, the J end by 0 bases, with 9 bases between. The CDR3 totals 14 residues. Here the CDR3 reads CASRGYYSNQPQHF. As DNA, the CDR3 is TGTGCCAGCAGAGGGTATTATAGCAATCAGCCCCAGCATTTT.

On this clone: Other DNA sequences in this sample translate to the same CDR3. This chain joins TRBV28 and TRBJ1-2, with D possibly being TRBD1 (6 bases). This CDR3 comprises 11 residues. Trimming stripped 10 bases from V and 2 bases from J, with 8 bases between. CDR1 MDHEN and CDR2 SYDVKM come from the germline V gene. CDR3 region: CATQGNYGYTF. In DNA form, the CDR3 reads TGTGCCACGCAGGGGAACTATGGCTACACCTTC.

The chain recombines TRBV7-9 with TRBJ2-1, with TRBD1 matching 10 bases. With V trimmed by 4 bases and J by 6 bases, 9 bases remained unmatched. CDR1 is SEHNR and CDR2 is FQNEAQ in the germline V gene (reference sequence). The CDR3 extends over 16 amino acids. CDR3: CASSSIQGQGPNEQFF. In DNA, the CDR3 is TGTGCCAGCAGCTCCATACAGGGACAGGGGCCCAATGAGCAGTTCTTC. The full variable domain, its missing parts supplied by reference TRBV7-9 and TRBJ2-1, is DTGVSQNPRHKITKRGQNVTFRCDPISEHNRLYWYRQTLGQGPEFLTYFQNEAQLEKSRLLSDRFSAERPKGSFSTLEIQRTEQGDSAMYLCASSSIQGQGPNEQFFGPGTRLTVL.

This clone was seen only a few times. The J gene is TRBJ1-1, the V gene TRBV11-2; D call uncertain. The germline gives CDR1 SGHAT, CDR2 FQNNGV. V lost 5 bases and J lost 4, with 8 bases in between. This CDR3 region has 12 residues. The CDR3 protein is CASSRERTEAFF. CDR3 bases: TGTGCCAGCAGCCGGGAACGCACTGAAGCTTTCTTT.

This sequence joins TRBV27 and TRBJ1-2, with a tentative D call TRBD1 (5 bases). Per germline, CDR1 MNHEY and CDR2 SMNVEV (reference sequence). This CDR3 is built from 16 residues. Trimming took off 5 bases at V and 0 bases at J, with 16 bases between the two ends. CDR3 DNA sequence: TGTGCCAGCAGTACTTGGGGGGGGTTAGCTAACTATGGCTACACCTTC. Its protein is CASSTWGGLANYGYTF.

The genes are TRBV19 and TRBJ2-1; a weak D match, TRBD1 (6 bases). CDR1 and CDR2 from the germline V gene are LNHDA and SQIVND (reference sequence). The CDR3 runs to 14 residues. The V end was cut by 5 bases, the J end by 4 bases, with 12 bases between. The CDR3 DNA reads TGTGCCAGTAGTTCCCACACAGGGTACAATGAGCAGTTCTTC. It is translated as CASSSHTGYNEQFF. The whole variable domain, remainder taken from reference TRBV19 and TRBJ2-1, is DGGITQSPKYLFRKEGQNVTLSCEQNLNHDAMYWYRQDPGQGLRLIYYSQIVNDFQKGDIAEGYSVSREKKESFPLTVTSAQKNPTAFYLCASSSHTGYNEQFFGPGTRLTVL.

The chain has TRBV5-1 and TRBJ2-7; D gene unclear. The DNA matches TRBJ2-1 better at its end, which makes the J call doubtful. The CDR3 extends over 13 amino acids. CDR1 SGHRS and CDR2 YFSETQ come from the germline V gene. CDR3 bases: TGCGCCAGCAGCTTGGATAGGATCTATGAGCAGTTCTTC. Its translation is CASSLDRIYEQFF.

This chain connects TRBV5-4 to TRBJ2-7; 10 bases align to TRBD2. V shed 4 bases and J 2 bases; nucleotides not matched to a gene: 3. This CDR3 has 14 residues. From germline, CDR1 is SGHNT and CDR2 YYREEE (reference sequence). The CDR3 loop reads CASSRSGRAYEQYF. The CDR3 DNA reads TGTGCCAGCAGCCGGAGCGGGAGGGCCTACGAGCAGTACTTC.

The genes are TRBV5-6 and TRBJ1-3, with 7 bases matching TRBD1. The CDR3 length is 15 residues. The V gene end was trimmed by 4 bases and the J gene end by 5 bases; junction bases not matched to a gene: 9. Germline lookup yields CDR1 SGHDT and CDR2 YYEEEE. CDR3 loop: CASSSLRGTRNTIYF. The CDR3 DNA is TGTGCCAGCAGCAGCCTCAGGGGGACTAGAAACACCATATATTTT.

The V and J genes are TRBV6-1 and TRBJ2-2; 8 bases align to TRBD2. The CDR3 is 15 residues long. Unmatched junction bases numbered 4, after V lost 7 bases and J lost 0 bases. Germline V gene sequence: CDR1 MNHNS, CDR2 SASEGT. CDR3 bases: TGTGCCAGCACCGGGGGACTAGCGAACACCGGGGAGCTGTTTTTT. Translating gives CASTGGLANTGELFF.

The rearrangement joins TRBV7-8 to TRBJ2-5, with 7 nucleotides matching TRBD1. The CDR3 contains 16 residues. Germline V gene sequence: CDR1 SGHVS, CDR2 FQNEAQ. V shed 7 bases, J shed 5 bases, and the junction held 16 bases outside the gene matches. CDR3 amino acids: CASTPGANRGEETQYF. In DNA form, the CDR3 reads TGTGCCAGCACCCCCGGGGCAAACAGGGGAGAGGAGACCCAGTACTTC. Together with reference TRBV7-8 and TRBJ2-5, the CDR3 gives the full variable domain: GAGVSQSPRYKVAKRGQDVALRCDPISGHVSLFWYQQALGQGPEFLTYFQNEAQLDKSGLPSDRFFAERPEGSVSTLKIQRTQQEDSAVYLCASTPGANRGEETQYFGPGTRLLVL.